Listed here are 13 T cell receptor beta chains from one sample, sequenced in a study of cytomegalovirus exposure and HLA in healthy donors. The PCR contained 60 Vbeta and 13 Jbeta primers. Here immunoSEQ multiplex PCR was the method, and the copy in TCRdb shows in-frame clones only, minus some. With 35,000 to 50,000 clones in the sample, the ten largest clones hold roughly 8%. The source material was PBMCs. Receptors originate from a male donor in good health and CMV-seronegative.

The chain couples TRBV6-5 to TRBJ2-1; 10 positions agree with TRBD2. The V segment lost 5 bases and the J segment 9 bases; nucleotides outside the gene matches: 7. Germline CDR1 is MNHEY and CDR2 is SVGAGI. The CDR3 spans 14 residues. The CDR3 nucleotides read TGTGCCAGCAGTAACCTAGCGGGAGACCGTGAGCAGTTCTTC. It translates to CASSNLAGDREQFF.

The gene calls are TRBV6-5 and TRBJ1-1; 8 bases map to TRBD1. CDR1 and CDR2 from the germline V gene are MNHEY and SVGAGI. This CDR3 comprises 15 residues. V trimming: 2 bases; J trimming: 7 bases; junction bases outside the gene matches: 9. CDR3 bases: TGTGCCAGCAGTTACGCTAGGACAGGGCTTTATGAAGCTTTCTTT. Protein product: CASSYARTGLYEAFF.

The chain carries TRBV2 and TRBJ1-1; D remains unclear. CDR3 length: 13 residues. With 4 bases removed from V and 10 bases from J, the gap between germline ends came to 16 bases. CDR1 and CDR2 from the germline V gene are SNHLY and FYNNEI. In DNA, the CDR3 is TGTGCCAGCAGTGTAGCGCTAGAGGGTCGAGCTTTCTTT. This codes for CASSVALEGRAFF.

With regard to this clone: Other DNA sequences in this specimen translate into the identical CDR3. The V gene is TRBV28, the J gene TRBJ2-7; TRBD1 is a possible D gene (6 bases). Trimming shortened V by 6 bases and J by 3 bases, and 6 bases separated the two germline ends. The CDR3 contains 11 residues. From germline, CDR1 is MDHEN and CDR2 SYDVKM. The CDR3 loop is CASRQGYEQYF. The CDR3 nucleotides read TGTGCCAGCAGACAGGGCTACGAGCAGTACTTC.

V gene TRBV7-2 combines with J gene TRBJ2-3; D may be TRBD2 (6 bases). Between the trimmed V and J ends, which lost 0 bases and 0 bases, there was a span of 13 bases. The CDR3 totals 17 residues. CDR1 SGHTA and CDR2 FQGNSA come from the germline V gene. As DNA, the CDR3 is TGTGCCAGCAGCTTAGCTGTGGGGGGATCTAGCACAGATACGCAGTATTTT. Protein sequence: CASSLAVGGSSTDTQYF.

V is TRBV29-1 and J is TRBJ1-1; 10 bases are shared with TRBD1. CDR1 is SQVTM, CDR2 ANQGSEA, per germline. The CDR3 extends over 12 amino acids. The ends lost 6 bases at V and 5 bases at J; junction bases unmatched: 3. DNA of the CDR3: TGCAGCGTCGGGACAGGGGTTACTGAAGCTTTCTTT. Translated, it gives CSVGTGVTEAFF.

The chain links TRBV5-5 to TRBJ1-2; D is unclear. The CDR3 contains 11 residues. Trimming cost V 0 bases and J 8 bases, with 5 bases left between them. Looked up from germline, CDR1 is SGHKS and CDR2 is YYEKEE (reference sequence). Here the CDR3 reads CASSLELGYTF. The CDR3 DNA is TGTGCCAGCAGCTTGGAGCTGGGCTACACCTTC.

This chain links TRBV2 with TRBJ2-7; tentatively, D is TRBD1 (6 bases). Trimming pared 6 bases from V and 2 bases from J, leaving 14 bases between. Per the germline V gene, CDR1 is SNHLY and CDR2 is FYNNEI. The CDR3 extends over 14 amino acids. The chain's CDR3 is CASRQGIPAYEQYF. In nucleotides, the CDR3 is TGTGCCAGCAGGCAGGGGATACCAGCCTACGAGCAGTACTTC.

This sequence joins TRBV6-6 and TRBJ1-5, with TRBD1 matching 8 bases. The CDR3 contains 14 residues. From germline, CDR1 is MNHNY and CDR2 SVGAGI (reference sequence). V shed 5 bases and J 5 bases; nucleotides not matched to a gene: 5. The CDR3 sequence is CASSADREDQPQHF. The CDR3 coding sequence is TGTGCCAGCAGTGCGGACAGGGAGGATCAGCCCCAGCATTTT.

V and J are TRBV6-5 and TRBJ2-1; weak D call: TRBD2 (5 bases). Looked up from germline, CDR1 is MNHEY and CDR2 is SVGAGI. CDR3 size: 13 residues. Trimming shortened V by 3 bases and J by 9 bases, and 12 bases separated the two germline ends. The CDR3 protein is CASSYSSGGEQFF. Written as DNA, the CDR3 is TGTGCCAGCAGTTATTCATCCGGAGGTGAGCAGTTCTTC.

The rearrangement links TRBV7-9 to TRBJ2-1, with 7 nucleotides matching TRBD2. The CDR3 sequence is 14 residues long. Germline values: CDR1 SEHNR, CDR2 FQNEAQ (reference sequence). Trimming took 2 bases from V and 5 from J; bases not matched to a gene: 3. DNA for the CDR3: TGTGCCAGCAGCTTAATGGCGGGAGACAATGAGCAGTTCTTC. Residues: CASSLMAGDNEQFF.

CDR3 loop: CASSDSETSGSANIQYF. In DNA form, the CDR3 reads TGTGCCAGCAGCGACTCAGAGACTAGCGGGAGCGCAAACATTCAGTACTTC. The genes are TRBV5-6 and TRBJ2-4; TRBD2 matches at 12 bases. V was clipped by 4 bases and J by 6 bases; unmatched bases: 11. Germline CDR1 and CDR2: SGHDT and YYEEEE. The CDR3 contains 17 residues.

V usage is TRBV5-1 and J usage is TRBJ2-7; tentative D call: TRBD1 (6 bases). Germline values: CDR1 SGHRS, CDR2 YFSETQ. Deletions cut 5 bases from V and 4 bases from J, with 13 bases between. CDR3 size: 13 residues. CDR3 nucleotides: TGCGCCAGCAGAGAGGGGGTGTCGTACGAGCAGTACTTC. It specifies CASREGVSYEQYF.